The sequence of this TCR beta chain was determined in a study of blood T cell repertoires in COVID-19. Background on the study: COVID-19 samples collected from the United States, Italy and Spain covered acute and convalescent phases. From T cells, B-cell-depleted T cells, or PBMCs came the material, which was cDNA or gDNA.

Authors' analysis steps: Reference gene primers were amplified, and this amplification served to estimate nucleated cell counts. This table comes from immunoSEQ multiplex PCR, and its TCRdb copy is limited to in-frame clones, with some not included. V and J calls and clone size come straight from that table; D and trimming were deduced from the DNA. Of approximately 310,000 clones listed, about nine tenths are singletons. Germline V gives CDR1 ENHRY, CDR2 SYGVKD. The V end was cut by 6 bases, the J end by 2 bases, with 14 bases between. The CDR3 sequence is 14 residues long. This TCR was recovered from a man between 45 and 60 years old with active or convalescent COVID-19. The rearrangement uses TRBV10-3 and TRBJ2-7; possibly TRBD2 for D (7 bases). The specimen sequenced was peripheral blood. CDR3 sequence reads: CAISWGGPTYEQYF. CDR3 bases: TGTGCCATCAGCTGGGGGGGGCCGACCTACGAGCAGTACTTC.